Here is one T cell receptor beta chain with its context. Only in-frame clones appear in the TCRdb table, and some are missing; sequencing was by immunoSEQ multiplex PCR. In the table there are 250,000 to 350,000 clones, roughly 89% of which are singletons. The sample originates from a study of blood T cell repertoires in COVID-19. Participants had their cohort set by participant-reported clinical history. This TCR was recovered from a woman between 18 and 29 years old with acute COVID-19. The sample comprised PBMCs or T cells enriched from blood (not recorded which).

This CDR3 reads CASSGLAGSTDTQYF. The CDR3 DNA reads TGTGCCAGCAGCGGACTAGCGGGTAGCACAGATACGCAGTATTTT. The rearrangement uses TRBV9 and TRBJ2-3; TRBD2 matches 10 bases. The CDR3 covers 15 residues. CDR1 is SGDLS and CDR2 is YYNGEE in the germline V gene. Trimming cost V 3 bases and J 0 bases; bases outside gene matches: 1. The entire variable domain, with the rest obtained from reference TRBV9 and TRBJ2-3, is as follows: DSGVTQTPKHLITATGQRVTLRCSPRSGDLSVYWYQQSLDQGLQFLIQYYNGEERAKGNILERFSAQQFPDLHSELNLSSLELGDSALYFCASSGLAGSTDTQYFGPGTRLTVL.